Listed here are 32 T cell receptor beta chains from one sample, sequenced in a study of cytomegalovirus exposure and HLA in healthy donors. The repertoire was sequenced with immunoSEQ multiplex PCR; TCRdb's copy has only in-frame clones and lacks some. The sample has 75,000 to 100,000 clones, about 96% seen once; the top ten hold 0.78%. What was sequenced was PBMCs. Source of these receptors: a man aged 18 to 29 in good health and CMV-seronegative.

The chain has TRBV11-3 and TRBJ1-4, with TRBD1 as a possible D gene (6 bases). CDR3 length equals 16 residues. CDR1 SGHNT and CDR2 YENEEA come from the germline V gene. The germline V and J ends were trimmed by 5 bases and 3 bases, with 16 bases remaining between them. In DNA form, the CDR3 reads TGTGCCAGCAGCCACGGACAGATTGGGGCTAATGAAAAACTGTTTTTT. Translated: CASSHGQIGANEKLFF.

The chain combines TRBV7-6 with TRBJ1-1; D not resolved. Germline values: CDR1 SGHVS, CDR2 FNYEAQ. The length of the CDR3 is 14 residues. The V end lost 3 bases, the J end lost 1 base, and 9 bases lay between the germline ends. The CDR3 sequence is CASSLRGWNTEAFF. The CDR3 region has the DNA TGTGCCAGCAGCTTGCGGGGTTGGAACACTGAAGCTTTCTTT. The full variable domain, with the rest looked up from reference TRBV7-6 and TRBJ1-1, is GAGVSQSPRYKVTKRGQDVALRCDPISGHVSLYWYRQALGQGPEFLTYFNYEAQQDKSGLPNDRFSAERPEGSISTLTIQRTEQRDSAMYRCASSLRGWNTEAFFGQGTRLTVV.

The rearrangement joins TRBV6-5 to TRBJ2-7, with TRBD1 matching over 9 bases. The CDR3 runs to 15 residues. V dropped 6 bases and J dropped 4; count of bases not matched to a gene: 10. Germline values: CDR1 MNHEY, CDR2 SVGAGI. CDR3 residues: CASSRTGTGWYEQYF. The CDR3 region has the DNA TGTGCCAGCAGCAGAACCGGGACAGGGTGGTACGAGCAGTACTTC.

The genes are TRBV27 and TRBJ2-7, with 7 bases that match TRBD2. This CDR3 comprises 13 residues. Germline V gene sequence: CDR1 MNHEY, CDR2 SMNVEV (reference sequence). V was clipped by 5 bases and J by 7 bases; unmatched bases: 8. CDR3 sequence (DNA): TGTGCCAGCAGTCTAACAGGAGCGGGGGAGCAGTACTTC. This sequence encodes CASSLTGAGEQYF.

The rearrangement joins TRBV10-2 to TRBJ2-1, with 10 bases lining up with TRBD2. The CDR3 is 15 amino acids. Germline V gives CDR1 WSHSY, CDR2 SAAADI. V lost 6 bases to trimming and J lost 6 bases; unmatched junction nucleotides: 8. In nucleotides, the CDR3 is TGCGCCAGCAGATACTTAGCGGGAGGCTTCAATGAGCAGTTCTTC. Its protein is CASRYLAGGFNEQFF.

This chain uses TRBV6-5 with TRBJ2-3; 9 bases are shared with TRBD1. This CDR3 has 14 amino acids. The germline CDR1 and CDR2 sequences are MNHEY and SVGAGI. Trimming removed 5 bases from V and 5 bases from J; junction bases left unmatched: 5. The CDR3: CASSLGTGIDTQYF. The CDR3 nucleotides read TGTGCCAGCAGTCTGGGGACAGGGATAGATACGCAGTATTTT.

V gene TRBV28 combines with J gene TRBJ1-4; a weak D match, TRBD1 (6 bases). The CDR3 has 17 amino acids. V lost 5 bases, J lost 2 bases, and 18 bases lay in between. Per germline, CDR1 MDHEN and CDR2 SYDVKM. This chain's CDR3 is CASSPQKNRVTNEKLFF. The CDR3 bases are TGTGCCAGCAGTCCCCAAAAAAACAGGGTGACTAATGAAAAACTGTTTTTT.

The chain carries TRBV7-9 and TRBJ1-1; D not certain. Trimming shortened V by 4 bases and J by 7 bases, and 4 bases separated the two germline ends. The V gene's germline CDR1 is SEHNR and CDR2 FQNEAQ (reference sequence). The length of the CDR3 is 10 residues. The CDR3 sequence: CASSYGEAFF. The CDR3 DNA is TGTGCCAGCAGCTACGGTGAAGCTTTCTTT.

The CDR3 DNA follows: TGTGCCACCAGCCCCGGACTAGCGGGAACAGATACGCAGTATTTT. This encodes CATSPGLAGTDTQYF. The chain joins TRBV15 to TRBJ2-3; 12 nucleotides align to TRBD2. V gave up 5 bases and J gave up 3 bases; unmatched junction bases: 3. Germline lookup yields CDR1 LNHNV and CDR2 YYDKDF (reference sequence). This CDR3 region has 15 residues.

The chain recombines TRBV6-4 with TRBJ1-1; 7 nucleotides agree with TRBD1. This CDR3 has 13 residues. CDR1 is MRHNA and CDR2 is SNTAGT in the germline V gene. The trim removed 4 bases at V and 3 bases at J, leaving 2 bases unmatched. The CDR3 spells CASSAQGDTEAFF. DNA for the CDR3: TGTGCCAGCAGTGCTCAGGGGGACACTGAAGCTTTCTTT.

This clone was detected once. One end of the junction is discordant with germline, which a read error may explain. The chain is built from TRBV7-7 and TRBJ1-5; TRBD1 is a possible D gene (5 bases). The germline gives CDR1 SSHAT, CDR2 FNYEAQ (reference sequence). The CDR3 loop spans 15 amino acids. CDR3 loop: CASSSRQSANQPQHF. DNA for the CDR3: TGTGCTAGCAGCTCACGACAGTCGGCGAATCAGCCCCAGCATTTT.

CDR3 DNA sequence: TGTGCCAGCAGGGGAGCGAATGGGCCACAAGAGACCCAGTACTTC. This translates into CASRGANGPQETQYF. The rearrangement joins TRBV28 to TRBJ2-5; D is perhaps TRBD2 (5 bases). The germline V and J ends were trimmed by 6 bases and 2 bases, with 16 bases remaining between them. Germline CDR1 MDHEN, CDR2 SYDVKM. The CDR3 has 15 residues.

The chain recombines TRBV5-1 with TRBJ2-7, with TRBD2 matching 10 bases. The J segment lost 4 bases and the V segment lost 4 bases, leaving 8 bases of the junction unmatched. Germline V lookup: CDR1 SGHRS, CDR2 YFSETQ. The CDR3 loop spans 15 amino acids. The CDR3 sequence is CASSPASGSFYEQYF. The CDR3 region has the DNA TGCGCCAGCAGCCCCGCTAGCGGGAGTTTTTACGAGCAGTACTTC.

The chain joins TRBV28 to TRBJ1-1; 10 bases align to TRBD1. The J segment lost 0 bases and the V segment lost 5 bases, leaving 6 bases of the junction unmatched. Germline values: CDR1 MDHEN, CDR2 SYDVKM. The CDR3 contains 16 residues. CDR3 sequence (DNA): TGTGCCAGCAGTCGGGACAGGGGCCTCATGAACACTGAAGCTTTCTTT. This codes for CASSRDRGLMNTEAFF. Full variable domain (rest looked up from reference TRBV28 and TRBJ1-1): DVKVTQSSRYLVKRTGEKVFLECVQDMDHENMFWYRQDPGLGLRLIYFSYDVKMKEKGDIPEGYSVSREKKERFSLILESASTNQTSMYLCASSRDRGLMNTEAFFGQGTRLTVV.

The chain recombines TRBV5-1 with TRBJ1-2; 7 positions match TRBD1. The J segment lost 0 bases and the V segment lost 5 bases, leaving 4 bases of the junction unmatched. Germline CDR1 reads SGHRS; CDR2 reads YFSETQ. The CDR3 runs to 14 residues. CDR3 DNA: TGCGCCAGCAGTATCCAGGGGGCTAACTATGGCTACACCTTC. Translating gives CASSIQGANYGYTF.

V usage is TRBV29-1 and J usage is TRBJ1-5, with 10 bases lining up with TRBD1. CDR3 length: 14 residues. CDR1 is SQVTM and CDR2 is ANQGSEA in the germline V gene. V dropped 5 bases and J dropped 5; count of bases not matched to a gene: 6. The chain's CDR3 is CSVSLTGGDQPQHF. The CDR3 DNA reads TGCAGCGTTTCACTGACAGGGGGCGATCAGCCCCAGCATTTT. The whole variable domain, filled in from reference TRBV29-1 and TRBJ1-5, reads SAVISQKPSRDICQRGTSLTIQCQVDSQVTMMFWYRQQPGQSLTLIATANQGSEATYESGFVIDKFPISRPNLTFSTLTVSNMSPEDSSIYLCSVSLTGGDQPQHFGDGTRLSIL.

The gene calls are TRBV11-3 and TRBJ2-3; TRBD2 is a possible D gene (6 bases). The CDR3 covers 16 residues. The germline V and J ends were trimmed by 3 bases and 4 bases, with 17 bases remaining between them. CDR1 SGHNT and CDR2 YENEEA come from the germline V gene. The CDR3 sequence is CASSFGSEGRADTQYF. The CDR3 coding sequence is TGTGCCAGCAGCTTCGGGTCGGAGGGCAGGGCAGATACGCAGTATTTT.

V and J are TRBV14 and TRBJ1-5; D unclear. V lost 0 bases to trimming and J lost 5 bases, with 5 bases between them. The V gene's germline CDR1 is SGHDN and CDR2 FVKESK. CDR3 length: 13 amino acids. CDR3 region: CASSQERDQPQHF. CDR3 DNA: TGTGCCAGCAGCCAAGAGCGGGATCAGCCCCAGCATTTT.

The DNA of the CDR3 is TGCGCCAGCAGCCAGCGAGGCGGTGGAAGCTCCTACGAGCAGTACTTC. Its protein is CASSQRGGGSSYEQYF. The rearrangement uses TRBV5-1 and TRBJ2-7; D is unclear. CDR1 and CDR2 from the germline V gene are SGHRS and YFSETQ. The CDR3 length is 16 residues. The germline V and J ends were trimmed by 4 bases and 0 bases, with 17 bases remaining between them.

In regard to this clone: The junction does not match germline at one end; this may be a read error. The chain has TRBV14 and TRBJ2-1; TRBD1 might be the D (5 bases). This CDR3 has 16 amino acids. Germline V gives CDR1 SGHDN, CDR2 FVKESK. The CDR3 region has the DNA TGTGCCAGCAGCCCCGGTCCAGGGTTTTTCTACGATGAGCAGTTCTTC. It is translated as CASSPGPGFFYDEQFF.

The CDR3 DNA reads TGTGCCAGCAGCTCCCGGACTAGCGGGAGAAATACTCAAGAGACCCAGTACTTC. It is translated as CASSSRTSGRNTQETQYF. This chain joins TRBV9 and TRBJ2-5, with 13 bases that match TRBD2. The ends lost 4 bases at V and 2 bases at J; junction bases unmatched: 11. Germline loops: CDR1 SGDLS, CDR2 YYNGEE. The CDR3 sequence is 18 residues long.

CDR3 DNA sequence: TGTGCCAGCAGGGCCACAGGGGCTGGCAATCAGCCCCAGCATTTT. Protein sequence: CASRATGAGNQPQHF. The gene calls are TRBV6-1 and TRBJ1-5; 7 nucleotides line up with TRBD1. Per germline, CDR1 MNHNS and CDR2 SASEGT. V was pared by 6 bases and J by 2 bases, with 7 bases of the junction left unmatched. The length of the CDR3 is 15 residues.

V usage is TRBV7-9 and J usage is TRBJ2-3, with a weak D call TRBD1 (5 bases). Germline V gene lookup returns CDR1 SEHNR and CDR2 FQNEAQ (reference sequence). CDR3 length: 15 amino acids. The ends were cut back, 0 bases at V and 2 bases at J, with 9 bases in the middle. The CDR3, as DNA: TGTGCCAGCAGCTTAGCGGGGCAGCACACAGATACGCAGTATTTT. Amino acid sequence: CASSLAGQHTDTQYF.

The chain carries TRBV27 and TRBJ2-3, with 11 bases aligning to TRBD2. The junction had 9 bases not matched to a gene; V was cut back by 3 bases and J by 7 bases. The CDR3 extends over 16 amino acids. CDR1 is MNHEY, CDR2 SMNVEV, per germline (reference sequence). The chain's CDR3 is CASSFGSSGGPHTQYF. The CDR3 nucleotides are TGTGCCAGCAGTTTCGGCTCTAGCGGGGGGCCCCATACGCAGTATTTT.

This sequence joins TRBV29-1 and TRBJ2-1; tentatively, D is TRBD2 (6 bases). CDR3 size: 14 residues. Germline CDR1 and CDR2: SQVTM and ANQGSEA. The V gene lost 1 base and the J gene lost 3 bases, with 10 bases spanning the gap. The DNA for the CDR3 is TGCAGCGTTGAAGGGGGGGATAGCTACAATGAGCAGTTCTTC. Translating gives CSVEGGDSYNEQFF.

The rearrangement uses TRBV2 and TRBJ2-3; TRBD1 agrees at 7 bases. Germline assignment: CDR1 SNHLY and CDR2 FYNNEI. The CDR3 loop spans 17 amino acids. V was clipped by 10 bases and J by 1 base; unmatched bases: 17. The CDR3 nucleotides read TGTGCCACCAACGGTGGCCCCGGGACAGATCGCACAGATACGCAGTATTTT. Protein: CATNGGPGTDRTDTQYF.

This clone appeared once. The chain recombines TRBV9 with TRBJ1-2; the D is unclear. V gave up 4 bases and J gave up 4 bases, with 11 bases separating them. The CDR3 spans 13 residues. Germline CDR1 reads SGDLS; CDR2 reads YYNGEE. DNA of the CDR3: TGTGCCAGCAGCCCCACCGGTGGCTATGGCTACACCTTC. This codes for CASSPTGGYGYTF.

This clone is a singleton in its sample. The chain carries TRBV6-4 and TRBJ2-2; perhaps TRBD1 as D (6 bases). CDR1 and CDR2 from the germline V gene are MRHNA and SNTAGT. V gave up 0 bases and J gave up 2 bases, with 13 bases separating them. This CDR3 is 17 amino acids long. CDR3 sequence reads: CASSDSQGWDNTGELFF. In DNA form, the CDR3 reads TGTGCCAGCAGTGACTCACAGGGCTGGGATAACACCGGGGAGCTGTTTTTT.

This chain connects TRBV20-1 to TRBJ1-1; 7 positions agree with TRBD1. Germline-derived CDR1 and CDR2 are DFQATT and SNEGSKA (reference sequence). J was trimmed by 8 bases and V by 3 bases; bases with no gene match: 3. This CDR3 has 11 residues. This chain's CDR3 is CSASADREAFF. Written as DNA, the CDR3 is TGCAGTGCTAGTGCGGACAGGGAAGCTTTCTTT.

This chain uses TRBV4-1 with TRBJ2-7; 7 nucleotides agree with TRBD2. V lost 5 bases, J lost 2 bases, and 9 bases stayed unmatched. The CDR3 is made up of 15 amino acids. The germline V gene encodes CDR1 MGHRA and CDR2 YSYEKL. CDR3 residues: CASSSQLADAYEQYV. DNA of the CDR3: TGCGCCAGCAGCTCCCAGCTAGCGGACGCCTACGAGCAGTACGTC.

This chain uses TRBV6-1 with TRBJ1-2, with TRBD1 matching 7 bases. Germline lookup yields CDR1 MNHNS and CDR2 SASEGT. The trim removed 0 bases at V and 7 bases at J, leaving 5 bases unmatched. The CDR3 is 14 residues long. CDR3 residues: CASSEAGGFSGYTF. For the CDR3, the DNA is TGTGCCAGCAGTGAAGCAGGGGGCTTCTCTGGCTACACCTTC.

V usage is TRBV4-1 and J usage is TRBJ1-1; no clear D. V was pared by 4 bases and J by 0 bases, with 15 bases between. This CDR3 has 16 residues. In germline, CDR1 is MGHRA, CDR2 YSYEKL. The chain's CDR3 is CASSPGGLLMNTEAFF. CDR3 nucleotides: TGCGCCAGCAGCCCTGGCGGACTCCTTATGAACACTGAAGCTTTCTTT.